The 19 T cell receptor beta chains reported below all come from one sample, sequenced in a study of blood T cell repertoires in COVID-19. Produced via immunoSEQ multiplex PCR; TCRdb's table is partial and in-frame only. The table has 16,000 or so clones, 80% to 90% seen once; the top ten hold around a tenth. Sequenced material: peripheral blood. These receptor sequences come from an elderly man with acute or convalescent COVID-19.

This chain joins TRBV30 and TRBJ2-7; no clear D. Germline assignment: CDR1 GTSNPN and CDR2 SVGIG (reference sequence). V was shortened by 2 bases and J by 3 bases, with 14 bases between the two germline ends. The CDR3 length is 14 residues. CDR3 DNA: TGTGCCTGGAGTCCGGCAGGCATCATCTACGAGCAGTACTTC. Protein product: CAWSPAGIIYEQYF.

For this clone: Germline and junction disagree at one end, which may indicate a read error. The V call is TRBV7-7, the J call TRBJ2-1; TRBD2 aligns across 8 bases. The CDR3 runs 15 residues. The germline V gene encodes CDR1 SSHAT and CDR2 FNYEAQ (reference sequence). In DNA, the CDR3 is TGTGCTAGCAGTCGTACCGGGACTAGATTTGGTGAGCAGTTCTTC. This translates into CASSRTGTRFGEQFF.

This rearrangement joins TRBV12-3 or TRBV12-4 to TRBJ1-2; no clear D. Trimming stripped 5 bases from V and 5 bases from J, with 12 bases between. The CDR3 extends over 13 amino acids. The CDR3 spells CASSLRREYGYTF. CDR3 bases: TGTGCCAGCAGTCTCCGACGGGAATATGGCTACACCTTC.

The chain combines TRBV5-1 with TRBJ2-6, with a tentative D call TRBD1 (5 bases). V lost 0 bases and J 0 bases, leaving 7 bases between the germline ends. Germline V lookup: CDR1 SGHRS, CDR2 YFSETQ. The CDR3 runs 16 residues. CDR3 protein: CASSLDRISGANVLTF. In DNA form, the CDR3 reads TGCGCCAGCAGCTTGGACAGGATCTCTGGGGCCAACGTCCTGACTTTC. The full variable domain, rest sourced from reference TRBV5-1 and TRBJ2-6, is KAGVTQTPRYLIKTRGQQVTLSCSPISGHRSVSWYQQTPGQGLQFLFEYFSETQRNKGNFPGRFSGRQFSNSRSEMNVSTLELGDSALYLCASSLDRISGANVLTFGAGSRLTVL.

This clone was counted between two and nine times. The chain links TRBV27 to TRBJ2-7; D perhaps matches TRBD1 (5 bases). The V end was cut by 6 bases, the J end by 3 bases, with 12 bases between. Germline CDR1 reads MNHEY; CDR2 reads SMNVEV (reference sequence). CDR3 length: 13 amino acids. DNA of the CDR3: TGTGCCAGCAGCCCTTGGGGCCTCTACGAGCAGTACTTC. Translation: CASSPWGLYEQYF.

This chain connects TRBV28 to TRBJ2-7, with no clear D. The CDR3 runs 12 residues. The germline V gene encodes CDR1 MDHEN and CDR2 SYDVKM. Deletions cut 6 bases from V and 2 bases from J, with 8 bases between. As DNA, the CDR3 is TGTGCCAGCAGATCCGGTACCTACGAGCAGTACTTC. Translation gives CASRSGTYEQYF.

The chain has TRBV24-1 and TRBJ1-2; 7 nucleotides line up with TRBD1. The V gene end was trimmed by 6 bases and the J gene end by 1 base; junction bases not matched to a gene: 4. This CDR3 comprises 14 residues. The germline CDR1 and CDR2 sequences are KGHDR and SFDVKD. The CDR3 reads CATSPRGFNYGYTF. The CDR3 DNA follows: TGTGCCACCAGTCCCAGGGGGTTTAACTATGGCTACACCTTC.

The CDR3 region is CASSLTGTNTGELFF. As DNA, the CDR3 is TGCGCCAGCAGCTTGACAGGGACGAACACCGGGGAGCTGTTTTTT. The chain employs TRBV5-1 and TRBJ2-2, with a tentative D call TRBD1 (6 bases). Deletions cut 1 base from V and 0 bases from J, with 7 bases between. Germline CDR1 reads SGHRS; CDR2 reads YFSETQ. The CDR3 is 15 residues long.

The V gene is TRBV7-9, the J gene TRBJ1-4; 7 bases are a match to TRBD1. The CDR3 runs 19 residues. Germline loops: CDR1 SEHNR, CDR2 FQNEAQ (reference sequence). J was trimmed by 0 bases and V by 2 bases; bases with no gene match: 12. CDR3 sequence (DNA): TGTGCCAGCAGCTTAAGGACAGGATGGGGAGACGCAACTAATGAAAAACTGTTTTTT. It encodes CASSLRTGWGDATNEKLFF.

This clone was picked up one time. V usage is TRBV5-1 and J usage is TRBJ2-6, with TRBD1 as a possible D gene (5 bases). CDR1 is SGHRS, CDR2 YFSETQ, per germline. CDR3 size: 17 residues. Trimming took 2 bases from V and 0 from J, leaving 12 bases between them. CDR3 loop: CASSFNQGYSGANVLTF. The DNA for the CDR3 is TGCGCCAGCAGCTTCAATCAGGGATACTCTGGGGCCAACGTCCTGACTTTC.

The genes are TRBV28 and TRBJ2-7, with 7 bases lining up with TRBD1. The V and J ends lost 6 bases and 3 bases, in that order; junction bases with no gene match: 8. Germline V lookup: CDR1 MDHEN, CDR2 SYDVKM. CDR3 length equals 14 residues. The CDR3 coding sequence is TGTGCCAGCAGGGCTACAGGGGCCCTCTACGAGCAGTACTTC. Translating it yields CASRATGALYEQYF.

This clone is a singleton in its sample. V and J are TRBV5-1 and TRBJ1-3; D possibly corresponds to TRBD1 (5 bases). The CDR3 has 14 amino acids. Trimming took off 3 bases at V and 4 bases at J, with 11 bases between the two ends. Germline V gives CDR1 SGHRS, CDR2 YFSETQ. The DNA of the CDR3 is TGCGCCAGCAGCTCCTCAGGGCCAGGAAACACCATATATTTT. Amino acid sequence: CASSSSGPGNTIYF.

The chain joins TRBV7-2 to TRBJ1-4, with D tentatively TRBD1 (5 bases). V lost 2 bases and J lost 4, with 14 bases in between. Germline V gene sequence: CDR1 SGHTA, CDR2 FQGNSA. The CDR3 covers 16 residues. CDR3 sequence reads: CASSLNPRAINEKLFF. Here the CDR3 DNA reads TGTGCCAGCAGCTTAAATCCCAGGGCGATTAATGAAAAACTGTTTTTT.

CDR3 protein: CASSTTTGDTEAFF. CDR3 sequence (DNA): TGTGCCAGTAGTACTACCACAGGGGACACTGAAGCTTTCTTT. The chain couples TRBV19 to TRBJ1-1; 7 bases align to TRBD1. The trim removed 4 bases at V and 3 bases at J, leaving 5 bases unmatched. This CDR3 is 14 amino acids long. Per germline, CDR1 LNHDA and CDR2 SQIVND (reference sequence).

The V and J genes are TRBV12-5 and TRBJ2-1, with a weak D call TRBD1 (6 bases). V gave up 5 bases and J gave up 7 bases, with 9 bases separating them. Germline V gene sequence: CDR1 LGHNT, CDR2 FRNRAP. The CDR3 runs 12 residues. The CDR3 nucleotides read TGTGCTAGTGGTGCAAGGGGGAATGAGCAGTTCTTC. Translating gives CASGARGNEQFF.

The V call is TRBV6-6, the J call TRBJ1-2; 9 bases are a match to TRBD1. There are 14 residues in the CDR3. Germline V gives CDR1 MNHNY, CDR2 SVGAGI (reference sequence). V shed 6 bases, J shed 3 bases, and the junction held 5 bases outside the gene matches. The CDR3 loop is CASRRTGDHYGYTF. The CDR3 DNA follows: TGTGCCAGCAGGAGGACAGGGGACCACTATGGCTACACCTTC.

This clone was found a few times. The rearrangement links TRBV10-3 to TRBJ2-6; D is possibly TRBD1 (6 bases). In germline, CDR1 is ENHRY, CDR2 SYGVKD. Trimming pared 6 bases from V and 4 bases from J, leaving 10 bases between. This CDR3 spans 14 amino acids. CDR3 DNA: TGTGCCATCAGACAGGGATCAGGGGCCAACGTCCTGACTTTC. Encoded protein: CAIRQGSGANVLTF.

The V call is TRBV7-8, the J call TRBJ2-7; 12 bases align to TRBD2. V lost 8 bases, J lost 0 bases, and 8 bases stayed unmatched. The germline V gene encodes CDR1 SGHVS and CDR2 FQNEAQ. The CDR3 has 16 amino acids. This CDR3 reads CASSASGRAYSYEQYF. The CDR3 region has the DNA TGTGCCAGCTCGGCTAGCGGGAGGGCCTACTCCTACGAGCAGTACTTC.

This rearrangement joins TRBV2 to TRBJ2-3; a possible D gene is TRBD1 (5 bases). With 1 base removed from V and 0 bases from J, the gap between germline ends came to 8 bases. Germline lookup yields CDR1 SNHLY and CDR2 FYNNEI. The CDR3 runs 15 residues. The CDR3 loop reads CASSEGTLSTDTQYF. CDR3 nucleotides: TGTGCCAGCAGTGAAGGGACACTTAGCACAGATACGCAGTATTTT.